The 15 T cell receptor beta chains below come from one sample, sequenced in a study of OX40 agonist ivuxolimab in advanced cancers. TCRdb keeps only in-frame clones here, not all; method: immunoSEQ multiplex PCR. Counted here are some 20,000 clones, just under 75% occurring once; the ten biggest clones make up roughly 24%. Source: CD4+ or CD8+ T cells sorted from blood, taken in a trial of the OX40 agonist ivuxolimab. Every receptor here comes from an adult with an advanced solid tumor such as melanoma, head and neck, liver or kidney cancer.

The rearrangement links TRBV7-8 to TRBJ2-1; D is perhaps TRBD2 (6 bases). Germline V gives CDR1 SGHVS, CDR2 FQNEAQ. V dropped 1 base and J dropped 10 bases, with 17 bases sitting between them. This CDR3 region has 15 residues. CDR3 sequence: CASSLGRGALMEQFF. Here the CDR3 DNA reads TGTGCCAGCAGCTTAGGGCGGGGCGCCCTAATGGAGCAGTTCTTC.

The chain links TRBV7-9 to TRBJ1-2; 9 nucleotides agree with TRBD1. Germline V gene lookup returns CDR1 SEHNR and CDR2 FQNEAQ (reference sequence). V shed 1 base and J 6 bases; nucleotides not matched to a gene: 0. CDR3 length: 13 amino acids. This chain's CDR3 is CASSLGDRDGYTF. DNA of the CDR3: TGTGCCAGCAGCTTAGGGGACAGGGATGGCTACACCTTC. Supplemented by reference TRBV7-9 and TRBJ1-2, the full variable domain reads DTGVSQNPRHKITKRGQNVTFRCDPISEHNRLYWYRQTLGQGPEFLTYFQNEAQLEKSRLLSDRFSAERPKGSFSTLEIQRTEQGDSAMYLCASSLGDRDGYTFGSGTRLTVV.

The rearrangement joins TRBV27 to TRBJ2-3, with D possibly being TRBD2 (6 bases). The CDR3 sequence is 16 residues long. The V gene lost 8 bases and the J gene lost 7 bases, with 25 bases spanning the gap. Germline V gene lookup returns CDR1 MNHEY and CDR2 SMNVEV (reference sequence). The CDR3 here is CASHMGGPTTANTQYF. DNA of the CDR3: TGTGCCAGCCATATGGGGGGACCCACAACCGCAAATACGCAGTATTTT.

This clone showed up just a few times. The chain recombines TRBV7-9 with TRBJ1-2, with 8 bases matching TRBD1. CDR1 and CDR2 from the germline V gene are SEHNR and FQNEAQ (reference sequence). CDR3 length equals 15 residues. The V gene end was trimmed by 5 bases and the J gene end by 3 bases; junction bases not matched to a gene: 8. CDR3 bases: TGTGCCAGCAGCACACCGGGACAGGAGTACTATGGCTACACCTTC. Amino acid sequence: CASSTPGQEYYGYTF. Looking up the rest from reference TRBV7-9 and TRBJ1-2 gives the full variable domain: DTGVSQNPRHKITKRGQNVTFRCDPISEHNRLYWYRQTLGQGPEFLTYFQNEAQLEKSRLLSDRFSAERPKGSFSTLEIQRTEQGDSAMYLCASSTPGQEYYGYTFGSGTRLTVV.

V usage is TRBV2 and J usage is TRBJ2-1; the D is unclear. Trimming stripped 1 base from V and 4 bases from J, with 11 bases between. The CDR3 spans 15 residues. Germline loops: CDR1 SNHLY, CDR2 FYNNEI. The CDR3: CASSEGQARYNEQFF. Here the CDR3 DNA reads TGTGCCAGCAGTGAAGGGCAGGCCCGGTACAATGAGCAGTTCTTC.

This clone ranks as medium-sized. J is TRBJ2-2 and V is TRBV27; possibly TRBD2 for D (5 bases). This CDR3 has 17 amino acids. The V end was cut by 5 bases, the J end by 4 bases, with 20 bases between. Germline CDR1 and CDR2: MNHEY and SMNVEV (reference sequence). The CDR3 protein is CASSGSTSTKFTGELFF. The CDR3 bases are TGTGCCAGCAGTGGGAGTACTAGTACAAAATTCACCGGGGAGCTGTTTTTT.

The chain has TRBV19 and TRBJ2-7; 11 bases line up with TRBD2. The ends lost 5 bases at V and 3 bases at J; junction bases unmatched: 6. The CDR3 consists of 15 residues. Germline V gives CDR1 LNHDA, CDR2 SQIVND (reference sequence). The CDR3 here is CASSPVGTSGYEQYF. In DNA, the CDR3 is TGTGCCAGTAGTCCGGTCGGGACTAGCGGCTACGAGCAGTACTTC.

This clone was seen more than once but under ten times. The rearrangement uses TRBV28 and TRBJ2-5, with D tentatively TRBD2 (5 bases). V was trimmed by 1 base and J by 1 base, leaving 10 bases between them. Germline CDR1 MDHEN, CDR2 SYDVKM. This CDR3 comprises 15 residues. In DNA form, the CDR3 reads TGTGCCAGCAGTTTATCCCACAGCGGCCAAGAGACCCAGTACTTC. It is translated as CASSLSHSGQETQYF.

The rearrangement links TRBV10-1 to TRBJ1-5; D possibly corresponds to TRBD1 (6 bases). Trimming shortened V by 6 bases and J by 0 bases, and 12 bases separated the two germline ends. This CDR3 is 15 amino acids long. Per the germline V gene, CDR1 is WNHNN and CDR2 is SYGVQD (reference sequence). CDR3 nucleotide sequence: TGCGCCAGCAGCGACAGGACAGATAGCAATCAGCCCCAGCATTTT. Translating it yields CASSDRTDSNQPQHF.

The chain uses TRBV28 and TRBJ2-5; 10 bases fit TRBD1. Per germline, CDR1 MDHEN and CDR2 SYDVKM. This CDR3 contains 16 residues. The J segment lost 4 bases and the V segment lost 2 bases, leaving 7 bases of the junction unmatched. Here the CDR3 DNA reads TGTGCCAGCAGTTTAGGGACAGGGGACCCTCCAGAGACCCAGTACTTC. This translates into CASSLGTGDPPETQYF.

The chain links TRBV2 to TRBJ2-5, with D tentatively TRBD1 (6 bases). CDR1 and CDR2 from the germline V gene are SNHLY and FYNNEI. Trimming cost V 0 bases and J 1 base, with 15 bases left between them. The CDR3 extends over 17 amino acids. CDR3 residues: CASSEALQGQLQETQYF. As DNA, the CDR3 is TGTGCCAGCAGTGAAGCGCTTCAAGGACAGCTCCAAGAGACCCAGTACTTC. The full variable domain, rest sourced from reference TRBV2 and TRBJ2-5, is EPEVTQTPSHQVTQMGQEVILRCVPISNHLYFYWYRQILGQKVEFLVSFYNNEISEKSEIFDDQFSVERPDGSNFTLKIRSTKLEDSAMYFCASSEALQGQLQETQYFGPGTRLLVL.

Written as DNA, the CDR3 is TGTGCCAGCAGGCCTCGAAACACCGGGGAGCTGTTTTTT. It specifies CASRPRNTGELFF. V and J are TRBV7-9 and TRBJ2-2; no firm D call. Deletions cut 6 bases from V and 2 bases from J, with 7 bases between. Germline CDR1 SEHNR, CDR2 FQNEAQ (reference sequence). The CDR3 has 13 residues.

The chain joins TRBV6-6 to TRBJ2-5; D gene unclear. Germline V gene sequence: CDR1 MNHNY, CDR2 SVGAGI (reference sequence). V gave up 5 bases and J gave up 5 bases, with 15 bases separating them. This CDR3 region has 14 residues. In nucleotides, the CDR3 is TGTGCCAGCAGTCCTATCGGACCGGAGGAGACCCAGTACTTC. Protein: CASSPIGPEETQYF.

This clone was seen only a few times. The rearrangement links TRBV2 to TRBJ2-1; the match to TRBD2 covers 10 bases. V was pared by 6 bases and J by 4 bases, with 12 bases of the junction left unmatched. In germline, CDR1 is SNHLY, CDR2 FYNNEI. The CDR3 loop spans 17 amino acids. The CDR3 nucleotides read TGTGCCAGCAGGGGGAGTCCTAGCGGGAGAAATTACAATGAGCAGTTCTTC. Protein: CASRGSPSGRNYNEQFF.

The chain employs TRBV28 and TRBJ1-4; D is unresolved. This CDR3 region has 17 residues. CDR1 and CDR2 (germline): MDHEN, SYDVKM. Trimming stripped 3 bases from V and 3 bases from J, with 17 bases between. CDR3 nucleotide sequence: TGTGCCAGCAGTTTCTACCCCCCTGGGGTTTCTAATGAAAAACTGTTTTTT. Its protein is CASSFYPPGVSNEKLFF.